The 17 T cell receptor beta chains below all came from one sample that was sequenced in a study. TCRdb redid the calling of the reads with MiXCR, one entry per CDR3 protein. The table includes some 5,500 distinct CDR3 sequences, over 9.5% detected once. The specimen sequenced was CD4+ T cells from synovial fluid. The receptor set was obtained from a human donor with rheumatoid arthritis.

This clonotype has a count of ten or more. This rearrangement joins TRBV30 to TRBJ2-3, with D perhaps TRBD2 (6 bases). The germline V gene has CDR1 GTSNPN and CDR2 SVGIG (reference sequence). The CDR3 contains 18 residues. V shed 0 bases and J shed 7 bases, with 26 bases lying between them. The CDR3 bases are TGTGCCTGGAGTGTAGCCCGCGGGGTAGGGGCGCTGGTAAATACGCAGTATTTT. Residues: CAWSVARGVGALVNTQYF.

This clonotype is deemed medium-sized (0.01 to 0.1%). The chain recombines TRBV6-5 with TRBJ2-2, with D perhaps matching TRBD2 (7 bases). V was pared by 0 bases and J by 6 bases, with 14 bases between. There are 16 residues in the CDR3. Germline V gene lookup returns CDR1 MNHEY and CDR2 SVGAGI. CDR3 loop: CASSYSLVGGAGELFF. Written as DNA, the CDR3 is TGTGCCAGCAGTTACTCGTTGGTAGGGGGGGCCGGGGAGCTGTTTTTT.

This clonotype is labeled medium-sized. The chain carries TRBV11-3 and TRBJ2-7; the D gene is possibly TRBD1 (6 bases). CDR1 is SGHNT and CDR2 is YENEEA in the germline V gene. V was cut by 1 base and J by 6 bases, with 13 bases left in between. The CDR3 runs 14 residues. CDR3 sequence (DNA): TGTGCCAGCAGCTTAGGACAGGTCCTTGGCGAGCAGTACTTC. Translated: CASSLGQVLGEQYF.

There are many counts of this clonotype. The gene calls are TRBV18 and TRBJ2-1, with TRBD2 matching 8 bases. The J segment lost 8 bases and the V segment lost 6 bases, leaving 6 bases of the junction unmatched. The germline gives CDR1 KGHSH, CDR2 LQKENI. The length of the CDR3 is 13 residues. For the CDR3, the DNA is TGTGCCAGCTCCCTCGGACTAGCCTATGAGCAGTTCTTC. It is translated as CASSLGLAYEQFF.

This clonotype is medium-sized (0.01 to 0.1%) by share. Here the CDR3 reads CASSLSGTDSGGEQYF. The DNA of the CDR3 is TGTGCCAGCTCACTGTCCGGGACAGACTCAGGTGGGGAGCAGTACTTC. The V call is TRBV18, the J call TRBJ2-7; 7 bases align to TRBD1. J gave up 7 bases and V 4 bases, and 16 bases lay outside the gene matches. The CDR3 runs 16 residues. CDR1 and CDR2 (germline): KGHSH, LQKENI.

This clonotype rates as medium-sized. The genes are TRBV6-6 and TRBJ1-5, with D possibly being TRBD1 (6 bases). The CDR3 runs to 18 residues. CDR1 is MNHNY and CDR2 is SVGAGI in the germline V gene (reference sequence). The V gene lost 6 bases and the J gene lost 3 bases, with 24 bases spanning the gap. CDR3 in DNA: TGTGCCAGCAGCCAATCAGGAGGGACACAAAGGGTCAATCAGCCCCAGCATTTT. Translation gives CASSQSGGTQRVNQPQHF.

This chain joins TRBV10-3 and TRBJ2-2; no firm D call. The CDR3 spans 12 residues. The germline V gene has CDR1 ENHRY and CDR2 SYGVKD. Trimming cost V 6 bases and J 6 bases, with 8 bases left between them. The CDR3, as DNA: TGTGCCATCAGCGGAGAGGCCGGGGAGCTGTTTTTT. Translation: CAISGEAGELFF.

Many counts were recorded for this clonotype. The CDR3 DNA sequence: TGTGCCAGCAGTTACTATAATGGGGAGTCCTACGAGCAGTACTTC. Protein sequence: CASSYYNGESYEQYF. The chain links TRBV6-6 to TRBJ2-7; D might be TRBD2 (5 bases). Per the germline V gene, CDR1 is MNHNY and CDR2 is SVGAGI (reference sequence). V lost 1 base, J lost 1 base, and 11 bases lay in between. The length of the CDR3 is 15 residues.

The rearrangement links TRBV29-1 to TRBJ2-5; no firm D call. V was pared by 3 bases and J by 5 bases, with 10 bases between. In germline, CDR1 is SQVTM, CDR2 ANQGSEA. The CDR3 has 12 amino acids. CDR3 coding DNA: TGCAGCGTTGATGTCAGCCGGGAGACCCAGTACTTC. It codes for CSVDVSRETQYF.

The chain's CDR3 is CASSFVLPGQYF. CDR3 coding DNA: TGTGCCAGCAGCTTCGTGCTACCGGGCCAGTACTTC. The rearrangement links TRBV7-9 to TRBJ2-5; D call uncertain. This CDR3 comprises 12 residues. Germline CDR1 reads SEHNR; CDR2 reads FQNEAQ (reference sequence). Trimming removed 3 bases at V and 10 bases at J, with 12 bases between.

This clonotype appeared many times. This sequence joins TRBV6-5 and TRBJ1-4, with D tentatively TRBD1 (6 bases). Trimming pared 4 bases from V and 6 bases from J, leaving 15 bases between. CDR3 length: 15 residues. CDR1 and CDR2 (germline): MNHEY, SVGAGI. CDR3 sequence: CASSFLSHRDEKLFF. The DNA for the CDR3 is TGTGCCAGCAGTTTCCTTTCTCACAGGGATGAAAAACTGTTTTTT.

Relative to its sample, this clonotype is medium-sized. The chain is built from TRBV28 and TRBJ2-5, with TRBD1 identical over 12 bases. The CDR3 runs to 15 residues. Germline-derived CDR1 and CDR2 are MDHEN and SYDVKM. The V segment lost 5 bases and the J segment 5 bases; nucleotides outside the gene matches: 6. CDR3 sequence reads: CASSATGQGAETQYF. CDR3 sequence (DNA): TGTGCCAGCAGTGCGACGGGACAGGGGGCTGAGACCCAGTACTTC.

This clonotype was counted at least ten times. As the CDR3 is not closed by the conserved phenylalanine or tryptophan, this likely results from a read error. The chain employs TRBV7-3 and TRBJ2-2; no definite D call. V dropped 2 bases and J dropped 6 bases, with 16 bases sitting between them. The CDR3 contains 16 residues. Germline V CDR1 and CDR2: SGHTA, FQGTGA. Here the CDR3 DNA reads TGTGCCAGCAGCTTAGATTTTTCGTCGGTCGCCGGGGAGCTGTTTGTT. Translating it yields CASSLDFSSVAGELFV.

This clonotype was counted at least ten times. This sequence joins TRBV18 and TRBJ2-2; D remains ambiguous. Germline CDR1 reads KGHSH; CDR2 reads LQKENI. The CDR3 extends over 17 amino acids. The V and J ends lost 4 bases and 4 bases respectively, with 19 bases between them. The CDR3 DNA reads TGTGCCAGCTCACGCCACGAGGTGGGAAAGGTCACCGGGGAGCTGTTTTTT. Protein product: CASSRHEVGKVTGELFF. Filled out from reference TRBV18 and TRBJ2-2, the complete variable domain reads NAGVMQNPRHLVRRRGQEARLRCSPMKGHSHVYWYRQLPEEGLKFMVYLQKENIIDESGMPKERFSAEFPKEGPSILRIQQVVRGDSAAYFCASSRHEVGKVTGELFFGEGSRLTVL.

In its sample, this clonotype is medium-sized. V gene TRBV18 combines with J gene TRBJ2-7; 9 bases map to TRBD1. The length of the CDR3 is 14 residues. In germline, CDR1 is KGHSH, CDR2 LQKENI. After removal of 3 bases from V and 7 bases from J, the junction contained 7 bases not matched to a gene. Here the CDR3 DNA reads TGTGCCAGCTCACCGGGACAGGGTCGGAGGGAGCAGTACTTC. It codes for CASSPGQGRREQYF. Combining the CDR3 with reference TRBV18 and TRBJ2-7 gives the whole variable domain NAGVMQNPRHLVRRRGQEARLRCSPMKGHSHVYWYRQLPEEGLKFMVYLQKENIIDESGMPKERFSAEFPKEGPSILRIQQVVRGDSAAYFCASSPGQGRREQYFGPGTRLTVT.

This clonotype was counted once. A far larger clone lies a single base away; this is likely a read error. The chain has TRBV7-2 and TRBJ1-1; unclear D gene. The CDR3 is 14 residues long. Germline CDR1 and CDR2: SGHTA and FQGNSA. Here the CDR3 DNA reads TGTGCCAGCAGCTTAGGGACGGTGAACACTGAAGCTTCCTTT. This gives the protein CASSLGTVNTEASF.

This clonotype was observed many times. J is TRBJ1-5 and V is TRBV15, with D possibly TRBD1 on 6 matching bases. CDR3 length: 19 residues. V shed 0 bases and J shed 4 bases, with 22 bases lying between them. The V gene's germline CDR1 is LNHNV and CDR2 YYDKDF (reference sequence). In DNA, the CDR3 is TGTGCCACCAGCAGAGAGGGCCTAGGGAGGGACATAAGGAATCAGCCCCAGCATTTT. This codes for CATSREGLGRDIRNQPQHF.